Presented here are 22 T cell receptor beta chains from one specimen sequenced in a study of beta chain features in type 1 diabetes. Points from the study as a whole: All four CD4+ subsets of Type 1 diabetes patients contained TCRB CDR3s that were moderately but significantly shorter.

cDNA synthesis used the whole RNA isolate, giving expressed TCRB sequences. Repertoires were generated with immunoSEQ multiplex PCR, while TCRdb's copy carries only in-frame clones and drops some. The table lists hundreds of thousands of clones, under 15% of them singletons. No cognate antigen is known for these TCRs. Sequencing was performed on naive CD4+ T cells from blood. Every receptor here comes from a man younger than 30 with type 1 diabetes.

This clone was picked up a small number of times. V is TRBV28 and J is TRBJ2-3; a weak D match, TRBD1 (6 bases). Deletions cut 3 bases from V and 4 bases from J, with 8 bases between. The CDR3 spans 13 residues. Germline lookup yields CDR1 MDHEN and CDR2 SYDVKM. The CDR3 DNA reads as TGTGCCAGCAGTTTTGGGGGCGCAGATACGCAGTATTTT. Encoded protein: CASSFGGADTQYF.

The CDR3 region is CAWSPTGWGGNEQFF. DNA of the CDR3: TGTGCCTGGAGTCCTACAGGGTGGGGAGGCAATGAGCAGTTCTTC. The rearrangement links TRBV30 to TRBJ2-1; D tentatively reads TRBD1 or TRBD2 (6 bases each). Trimming took off 2 bases at V and 6 bases at J, with 17 bases between the two ends. Germline V gene data show CDR1 as GTSNPN and CDR2 as SVGIG (reference sequence). CDR3 length: 15 residues.

This clone was picked up a small number of times. The V and J genes are TRBV7-9 and TRBJ2-5; 7 positions match TRBD2. From germline, CDR1 is SEHNR and CDR2 FQNEAQ (reference sequence). CDR3 length: 14 residues. Trimming took 7 bases from V and 2 from J; bases not matched to a gene: 7. The CDR3 region is CASTLGGGQETQYF. Written as DNA, the CDR3 is TGTGCCAGCACCCTCGGGGGAGGGCAAGAGACCCAGTACTTC. Full variable domain (rest looked up from reference TRBV7-9 and TRBJ2-5): DTGVSQNPRHKITKRGQNVTFRCDPISEHNRLYWYRQTLGQGPEFLTYFQNEAQLEKSRLLSDRFSAERPKGSFSTLEIQRTEQGDSAMYLCASTLGGGQETQYFGPGTRLLVL.

The J gene is TRBJ1-1, the V gene TRBV7-9; no definite D call. Germline-derived CDR1 and CDR2 are SEHNR and FQNEAQ (reference sequence). V lost 2 bases, J lost 6 bases, and 13 bases lay in between. CDR3 length: 14 amino acids. CDR3 sequence (DNA): TGTGCCAGCAGCTTAAAGGGTGGAGACTCTGAAGCTTTCTTT. It specifies CASSLKGGDSEAFF.

The J gene is TRBJ1-1, the V gene TRBV7-2; TRBD1 is a possible D gene (5 bases). The CDR3 sequence is 10 residues long. Deletions cut 8 bases from V and 11 bases from J, with 12 bases between. The germline CDR1 and CDR2 sequences are SGHTA and FQGNSA. The CDR3 nucleotides are TGTGCCAGCGGGACGGGGTCGGCTTTCTTT. Translation: CASGTGSAFF.

In this sample, this clone turned up a few times. This sample also contains other DNA sequences that code for the same CDR3. This chain joins TRBV14 and TRBJ1-1; D unresolved. CDR3 size: 13 residues. With 2 bases removed from V and 1 base from J, the gap between germline ends came to 5 bases. The germline CDR1 and CDR2 sequences are SGHDN and FVKESK. The CDR3 spells CASSQLGNTEAFF. DNA of the CDR3: TGTGCCAGCAGCCAACTGGGGAACACTGAAGCTTTCTTT.

This clone was picked up a small number of times. The chain joins TRBV6-1 to TRBJ1-2; no reliable D call. Trimming cost V 6 bases and J 1 base, with 12 bases left between them. The V gene's germline CDR1 is MNHNS and CDR2 SASEGT. CDR3 size: 14 residues. The CDR3 protein is CASSPRTDNYGYTF. CDR3 nucleotides: TGTGCCAGCAGCCCGAGGACGGATAACTATGGCTACACCTTC.

In this sample, this clone turned up a few times. The CDR3 bases are TGTGCCAGCAGTTACGGTGTCAGGGCGGAACAGCCCCAGCATTTT. This translates into CASSYGVRAEQPQHF. The chain has TRBV6-6 and TRBJ1-5; D possibly corresponds to TRBD1 (5 bases). Germline CDR1 is MNHNY and CDR2 is SVGAGI (reference sequence). The V end was cut by 2 bases, the J end by 7 bases, with 15 bases between. The CDR3 loop spans 15 amino acids.

This chain connects TRBV5-1 to TRBJ2-3; TRBD2 aligns across 9 bases. The germline V gene encodes CDR1 SGHRS and CDR2 YFSETQ. The CDR3 runs 17 residues. The trim removed 0 bases at V and 2 bases at J, leaving 7 bases unmatched. The CDR3 DNA reads TGCGCCAGCAGCTTGGGTGTTTTAGCGGGGGACACAGATACGCAGTATTTT. It is translated as CASSLGVLAGDTDTQYF. Looking up the rest from reference TRBV5-1 and TRBJ2-3 gives the full variable domain: KAGVTQTPRYLIKTRGQQVTLSCSPISGHRSVSWYQQTPGQGLQFLFEYFSETQRNKGNFPGRFSGRQFSNSRSEMNVSTLELGDSALYLCASSLGVLAGDTDTQYFGPGTRLTVL.

The V gene is TRBV7-2, the J gene TRBJ1-6; a possible D gene is TRBD1 (6 bases). V was trimmed by 2 bases and J by 9 bases, leaving 8 bases between them. Germline CDR1 SGHTA, CDR2 FQGNSA. The CDR3 runs 13 residues. The CDR3 DNA reads TGTGCCAGCAGCTTAAGGGGGAGTTCACCCCTCCACTTT. This gives the protein CASSLRGSSPLHF. Filled out from reference TRBV7-2 and TRBJ1-6, the complete variable domain reads GAGVSQSPSNKVTEKGKDVELRCDPISGHTALYWYRQSLGQGLEFLIYFQGNSAPDKSGLPSDRFSAERTGGSVSTLTIQRTQQEDSAVYLCASSLRGSSPLHFGNGTRLTVT.

The sample holds a few counts of this clone. This chain uses TRBV19 with TRBJ2-3; unclear D gene. CDR1 LNHDA and CDR2 SQIVND come from the germline V gene (reference sequence). This CDR3 is built from 14 residues. V was trimmed by 5 bases and J by 2 bases, leaving 11 bases between them. The CDR3 loop reads CASSPAPFTDTQYF. In nucleotides, the CDR3 is TGTGCCAGTAGTCCCGCTCCATTCACAGATACGCAGTATTTT.

This clone was recorded a few times. V gene TRBV7-2 combines with J gene TRBJ2-7, with TRBD1 matching 10 bases. Per the germline V gene, CDR1 is SGHTA and CDR2 is FQGNSA. V was clipped by 5 bases and J by 4 bases; unmatched bases: 14. The CDR3 is made up of 17 amino acids. The chain's CDR3 is CASSNSAGQGGFYEQYF. CDR3 in DNA: TGTGCCAGCAGCAATAGCGCCGGACAGGGGGGGTTTTACGAGCAGTACTTC.

The chain joins TRBV6-6 to TRBJ1-6, with D unresolved. The CDR3 spans 14 residues. CDR1 and CDR2 (germline): MNHNY, SVGAGI (reference sequence). V lost 0 bases, J lost 7 bases, and 7 bases lay in between. In DNA, the CDR3 is TGTGCCAGCAGTTACTCGACGTGGAATTCACCCCTCCACTTT. It codes for CASSYSTWNSPLHF.

This clone was counted only a few times. The chain recombines TRBV2 with TRBJ1-5; no definite D call. Germline values: CDR1 SNHLY, CDR2 FYNNEI. Trimming stripped 4 bases from V and 8 bases from J, with 6 bases between. This CDR3 contains 11 residues. CDR3 amino acids: CASSVGEPQHF. The DNA of the CDR3 is TGTGCCAGCAGTGTCGGAGAGCCCCAGCATTTT. The full variable domain, its missing parts supplied by reference TRBV2 and TRBJ1-5, is EPEVTQTPSHQVTQMGQEVILRCVPISNHLYFYWYRQILGQKVEFLVSFYNNEISEKSEIFDDQFSVERPDGSNFTLKIRSTKLEDSAMYFCASSVGEPQHFGDGTRLSIL.

This chain joins TRBV14 and TRBJ1-4, with D possibly TRBD1 on 5 matching bases. Germline-derived CDR1 and CDR2 are SGHDN and FVKESK. Trimming pared 3 bases from V and 1 base from J, leaving 9 bases between. This CDR3 is built from 15 residues. The CDR3 is CASSQFQGTNEKLFF. Written as DNA, the CDR3 is TGTGCCAGCAGCCAGTTCCAGGGAACTAATGAAAAACTGTTTTTT.

CDR3: CASSPVAGVYEQYF. In DNA form, the CDR3 reads TGTGCCAGCAGCCCAGTGGCAGGGGTCTACGAGCAGTACTTC. The chain links TRBV5-4 to TRBJ2-7; the D gene is possibly TRBD1 (6 bases). The CDR3 spans 14 residues. Germline values: CDR1 SGHNT, CDR2 YYREEE (reference sequence). Between the trimmed V and J ends, which lost 4 bases and 3 bases, there was a span of 14 bases. Full variable domain (remainder filled in from reference TRBV5-4 and TRBJ2-7): ETGVTQSPTHLIKTRGQQVTLRCSSQSGHNTVSWYQQALGQGPQFIFQYYREEENGRGNFPPRFSGLQFPNYSSELNVNALELDDSALYLCASSPVAGVYEQYFGPGTRLTVT.

This clone was detected a few times. This chain connects TRBV30 to TRBJ1-3; D unclear. Germline-derived CDR1 and CDR2 are GTSNPN and SVGIG (reference sequence). The CDR3 totals 14 residues. The V end lost 2 bases, the J end lost 0 bases, and 8 bases lay between the germline ends. DNA for the CDR3: TGTGCCTGGAGTAGGATTTACTCTGGAAACACCATATATTTT. Residues: CAWSRIYSGNTIYF. The full variable domain, rest sourced from reference TRBV30 and TRBJ1-3, is SQTIHQWPATLVQPVGSPLSLECTVEGTSNPNLYWYRQAAGRGLQLLFYSVGIGQISSEVPQNLSASRPQDRQFILSSKKLLLSDSGFYLCAWSRIYSGNTIYFGEGSWLTVV.

This clone was found a few times. The chain carries TRBV19 and TRBJ2-1; 8 bases are a match to TRBD1. The V gene's germline CDR1 is LNHDA and CDR2 SQIVND (reference sequence). This CDR3 region has 16 residues. Trimming removed 3 bases from V and 0 bases from J; junction bases left unmatched: 4. The CDR3 protein is CASSIRQGSSYNEQFF. CDR3 bases: TGTGCCAGTAGTATTAGACAGGGGAGCTCCTACAATGAGCAGTTCTTC.

This CDR3 is CASSLFRTGEQYF. The DNA of the CDR3 is TGTGCCAGCAGCTTATTTAGAACGGGGGAGCAGTACTTC. The chain links TRBV11-2 to TRBJ2-7; maybe TRBD2 (5 bases). This CDR3 has 13 amino acids. The V gene's germline CDR1 is SGHAT and CDR2 FQNNGV. The germline V and J ends were trimmed by 2 bases and 7 bases, with 12 bases remaining between them.

Only a few counts were recorded for this clone. The J gene is TRBJ2-3, the V gene TRBV10-3; TRBD2 aligns across 9 bases. Looked up from germline, CDR1 is ENHRY and CDR2 is SYGVKD. The CDR3 covers 15 residues. Trimming at V came to 7 bases and at J to 2 bases, leaving 7 bases not matched to a gene. The CDR3 DNA reads TGTGCCATCACCCGGGGACTAGCCCACACAGATACGCAGTATTTT. It is translated as CAITRGLAHTDTQYF.

There are a few counts of this clone. The chain is built from TRBV27 and TRBJ2-3; the D is unclear. In germline, CDR1 is MNHEY, CDR2 SMNVEV (reference sequence). Trimming removed 0 bases from V and 4 bases from J, with 8 bases in between. The CDR3 is 14 amino acids. CDR3 DNA: TGTGCCAGCAGTTTATCGAACAGAGCAGATACGCAGTATTTT. This sequence encodes CASSLSNRADTQYF.

This clone occurred a few times. V usage is TRBV19 and J usage is TRBJ2-1, with D possibly matching TRBD1 (5 bases). The CDR3 covers 12 residues. The ends were cut back, 6 bases at V and 14 bases at J, with 17 bases in the middle. CDR1 is LNHDA, CDR2 SQIVND, per germline (reference sequence). The CDR3 DNA reads as TGTGCCAGTAGCCAAACCTCTAGGGGTGAGTTCTTC. Translated: CASSQTSRGEFF.